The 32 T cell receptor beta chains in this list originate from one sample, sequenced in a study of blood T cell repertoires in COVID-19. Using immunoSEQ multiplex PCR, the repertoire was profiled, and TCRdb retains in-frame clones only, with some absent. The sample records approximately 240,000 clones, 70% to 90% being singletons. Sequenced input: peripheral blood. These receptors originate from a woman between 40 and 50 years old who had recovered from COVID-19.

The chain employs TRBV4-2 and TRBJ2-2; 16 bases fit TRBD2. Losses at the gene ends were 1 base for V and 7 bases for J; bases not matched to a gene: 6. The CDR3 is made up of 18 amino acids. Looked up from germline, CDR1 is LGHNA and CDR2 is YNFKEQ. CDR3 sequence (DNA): TGTGCCAGCAGCCAAGCCCTGGGACTAGCGGGGGGGGTCGGGGAGCTGTTTTTT. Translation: CASSQALGLAGGVGELFF.

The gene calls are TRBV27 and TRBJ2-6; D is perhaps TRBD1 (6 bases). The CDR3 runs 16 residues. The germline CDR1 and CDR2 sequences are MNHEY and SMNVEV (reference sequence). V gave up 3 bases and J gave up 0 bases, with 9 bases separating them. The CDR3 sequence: CASSFGQSSGANVLTF. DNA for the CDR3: TGTGCCAGCAGTTTTGGACAGAGCTCTGGGGCCAACGTCCTGACTTTC.

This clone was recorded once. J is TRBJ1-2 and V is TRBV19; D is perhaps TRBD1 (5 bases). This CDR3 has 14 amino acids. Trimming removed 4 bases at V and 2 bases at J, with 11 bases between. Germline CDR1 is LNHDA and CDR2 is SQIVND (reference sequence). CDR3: CASSTKAGNYGYTF. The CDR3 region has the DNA TGTGCCAGTAGTACTAAAGCAGGGAACTATGGCTACACCTTC.

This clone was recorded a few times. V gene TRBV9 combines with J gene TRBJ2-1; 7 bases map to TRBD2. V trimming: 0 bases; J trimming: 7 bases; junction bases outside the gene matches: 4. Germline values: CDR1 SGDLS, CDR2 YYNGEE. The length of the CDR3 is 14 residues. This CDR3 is CASSVGTSENEQFF. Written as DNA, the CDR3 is TGTGCCAGCAGCGTAGGAACTAGCGAGAATGAGCAGTTCTTC.

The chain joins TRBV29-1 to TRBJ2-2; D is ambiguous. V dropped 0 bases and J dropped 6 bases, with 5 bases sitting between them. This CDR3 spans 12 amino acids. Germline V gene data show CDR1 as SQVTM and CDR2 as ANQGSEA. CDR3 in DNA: TGCAGCGTTGAAGACTTCGCCGGGGAGCTGTTTTTT. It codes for CSVEDFAGELFF.

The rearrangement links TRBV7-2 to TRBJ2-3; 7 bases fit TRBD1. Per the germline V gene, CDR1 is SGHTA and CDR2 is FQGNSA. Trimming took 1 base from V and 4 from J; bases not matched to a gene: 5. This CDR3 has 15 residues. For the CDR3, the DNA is TGTGCCAGCAGCTTAGAAGGGACAGTGGCAGATACGCAGTATTTT. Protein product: CASSLEGTVADTQYF.

The CDR3 DNA reads as TGTGCCAGCAGCTTACAGGGTAATCAGCCCCAGCATTTT. Amino acid sequence: CASSLQGNQPQHF. The V gene is TRBV13, the J gene TRBJ1-5; perhaps TRBD1 as D (5 bases). CDR1 and CDR2 (germline): PRHDT, FYEKMQ (reference sequence). The V end was cut by 2 bases, the J end by 4 bases, with 6 bases between. The CDR3 has 13 amino acids. Full variable domain (outside the CDR3, taken from reference TRBV13 and TRBJ1-5): AAGVIQSPRHLIKEKRETATLKCYPIPRHDTVYWYQQGPGQDPQFLISFYEKMQSDKGSIPDRFSAQQFSDYHSELNMSSLELGDSALYFCASSLQGNQPQHFGDGTRLSIL.

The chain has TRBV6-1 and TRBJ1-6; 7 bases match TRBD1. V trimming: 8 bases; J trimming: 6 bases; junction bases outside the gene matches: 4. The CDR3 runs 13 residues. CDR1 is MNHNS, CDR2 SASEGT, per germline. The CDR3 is CASRQGGNSPLHF. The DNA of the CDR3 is TGTGCCAGCCGCCAGGGGGGTAATTCACCCCTCCACTTT.

CDR3 loop: CASSDGGRSYEQYF. CDR3 coding DNA: TGTGCCAGCAGTGACGGGGGACGCTCCTACGAGCAGTACTTC. The chain links TRBV2 to TRBJ2-7; D is perhaps TRBD2 (6 bases). The CDR3 runs 14 residues. CDR1 SNHLY and CDR2 FYNNEI come from the germline V gene. Deletions cut 3 bases from V and 0 bases from J, with 9 bases between.

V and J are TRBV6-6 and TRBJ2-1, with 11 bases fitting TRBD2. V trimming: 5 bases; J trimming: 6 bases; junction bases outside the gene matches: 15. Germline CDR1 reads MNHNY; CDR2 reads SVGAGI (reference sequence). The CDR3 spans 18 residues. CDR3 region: CASSPKRGTSGIRNEQFF. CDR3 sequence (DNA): TGTGCCAGCAGTCCAAAAAGGGGGACTAGCGGAATCCGCAATGAGCAGTTCTTC.

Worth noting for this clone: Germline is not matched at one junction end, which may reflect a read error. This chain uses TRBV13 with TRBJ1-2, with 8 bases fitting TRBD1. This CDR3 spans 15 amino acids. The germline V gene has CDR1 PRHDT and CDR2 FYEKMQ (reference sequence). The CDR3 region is CASSSAGTGHPYAQF. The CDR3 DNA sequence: TGTGCCAGCAGCTCAGCCGGGACAGGTCATCCATACGCCCAATTC.

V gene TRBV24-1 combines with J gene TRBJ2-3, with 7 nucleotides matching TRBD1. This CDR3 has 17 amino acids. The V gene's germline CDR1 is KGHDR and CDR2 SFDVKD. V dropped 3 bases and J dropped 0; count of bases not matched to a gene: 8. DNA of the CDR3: TGTGCCACCAGTGATCGGTTAGGACAGGCTAGCACAGATACGCAGTATTTT. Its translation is CATSDRLGQASTDTQYF.

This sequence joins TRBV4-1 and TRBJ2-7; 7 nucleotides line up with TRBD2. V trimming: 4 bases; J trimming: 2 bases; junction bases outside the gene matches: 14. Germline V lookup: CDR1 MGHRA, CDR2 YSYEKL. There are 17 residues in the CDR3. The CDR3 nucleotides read TGCGCCAGCAGCCCCCGGGTCGGTAGCGGGCGGACCTACGAGCAGTACTTC. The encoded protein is CASSPRVGSGRTYEQYF.

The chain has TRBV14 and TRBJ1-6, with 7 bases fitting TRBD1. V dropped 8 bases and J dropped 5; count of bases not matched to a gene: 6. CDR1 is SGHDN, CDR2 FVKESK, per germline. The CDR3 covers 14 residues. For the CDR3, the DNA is TGTGCCAGCTCGAGGGACAGCCATAATTCACCCCTCCACTTT. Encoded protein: CASSRDSHNSPLHF.

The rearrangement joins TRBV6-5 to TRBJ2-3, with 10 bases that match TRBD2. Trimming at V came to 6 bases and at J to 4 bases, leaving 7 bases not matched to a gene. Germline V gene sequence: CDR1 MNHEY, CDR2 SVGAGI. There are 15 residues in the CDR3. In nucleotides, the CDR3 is TGTGCCAGCAGCCTAGCGGGAGAGGGTCCAGATACGCAGTATTTT. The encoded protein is CASSLAGEGPDTQYF.

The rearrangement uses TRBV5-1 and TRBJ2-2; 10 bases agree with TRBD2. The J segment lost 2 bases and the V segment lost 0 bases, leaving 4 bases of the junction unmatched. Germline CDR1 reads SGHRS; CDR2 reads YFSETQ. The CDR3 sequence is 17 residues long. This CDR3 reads CASSLGSGRLNTGELFF. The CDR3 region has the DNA TGCGCCAGCAGCTTGGGTAGCGGGAGGCTTAACACCGGGGAGCTGTTTTTT.

CDR3 amino acids: CASSRWTEETQYF. CDR3 bases: TGTGCCAGCAGCCGATGGACAGAAGAGACCCAGTACTTC. The rearrangement joins TRBV7-9 to TRBJ2-5; weak D call: TRBD1 (6 bases). The CDR3 runs 13 residues. Trimming took 5 bases from V and 3 from J, leaving 10 bases between them. The germline V gene encodes CDR1 SEHNR and CDR2 FQNEAQ (reference sequence).

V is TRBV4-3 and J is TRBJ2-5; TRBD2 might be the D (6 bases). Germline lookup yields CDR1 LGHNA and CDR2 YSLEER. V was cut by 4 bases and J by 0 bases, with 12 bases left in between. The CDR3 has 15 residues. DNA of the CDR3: TGCGCCAGCAGCCGGGATTGGGGGGACCAAGAGACCCAGTACTTC. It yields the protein CASSRDWGDQETQYF.

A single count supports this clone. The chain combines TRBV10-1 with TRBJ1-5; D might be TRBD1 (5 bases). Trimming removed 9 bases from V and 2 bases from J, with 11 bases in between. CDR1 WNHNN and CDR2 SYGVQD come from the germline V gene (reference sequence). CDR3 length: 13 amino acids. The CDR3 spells CASGGERNQPQHF. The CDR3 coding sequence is TGCGCCAGTGGGGGGGAGCGCAATCAGCCCCAGCATTTT.

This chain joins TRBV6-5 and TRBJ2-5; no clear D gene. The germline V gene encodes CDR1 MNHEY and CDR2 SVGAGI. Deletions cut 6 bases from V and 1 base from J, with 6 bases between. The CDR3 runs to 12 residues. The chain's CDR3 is CASRAAQETQYF. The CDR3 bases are TGTGCCAGCAGAGCCGCCCAAGAGACCCAGTACTTC.

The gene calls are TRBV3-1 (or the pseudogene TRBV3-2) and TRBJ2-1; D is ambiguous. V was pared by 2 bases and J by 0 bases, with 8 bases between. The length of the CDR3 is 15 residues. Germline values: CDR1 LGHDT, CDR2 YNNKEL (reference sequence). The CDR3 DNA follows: TGTGCCAGCAGCCAATGGGCAAGCTCCTACAATGAGCAGTTCTTC. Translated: CASSQWASSYNEQFF.

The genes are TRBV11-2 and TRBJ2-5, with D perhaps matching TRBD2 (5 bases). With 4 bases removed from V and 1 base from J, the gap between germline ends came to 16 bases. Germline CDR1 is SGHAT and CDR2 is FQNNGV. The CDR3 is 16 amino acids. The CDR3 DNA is TGTGCCAGCAGCTCCCCTGCTGGAGGATTCCAAGAGACCCAGTACTTC. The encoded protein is CASSSPAGGFQETQYF.

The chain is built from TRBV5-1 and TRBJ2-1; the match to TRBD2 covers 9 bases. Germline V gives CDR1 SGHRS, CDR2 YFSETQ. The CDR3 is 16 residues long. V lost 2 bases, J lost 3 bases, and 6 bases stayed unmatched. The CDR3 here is CASSLNSGGHYNEQFF. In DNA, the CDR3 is TGCGCCAGCAGCTTAAATAGCGGGGGACACTACAATGAGCAGTTCTTC.

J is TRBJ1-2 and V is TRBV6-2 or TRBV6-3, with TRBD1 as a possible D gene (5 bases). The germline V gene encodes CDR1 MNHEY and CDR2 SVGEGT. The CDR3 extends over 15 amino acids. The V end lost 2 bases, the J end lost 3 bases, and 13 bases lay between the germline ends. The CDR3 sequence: CASSYPAGNHYGYTF. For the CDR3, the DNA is TGTGCCAGCAGTTACCCCGCAGGGAATCACTATGGCTACACCTTC.

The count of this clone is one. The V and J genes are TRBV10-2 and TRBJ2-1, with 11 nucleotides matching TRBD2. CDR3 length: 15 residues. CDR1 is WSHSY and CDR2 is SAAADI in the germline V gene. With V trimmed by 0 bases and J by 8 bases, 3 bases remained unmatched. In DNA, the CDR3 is TGCGCCAGCAGTGAGTCGACTAGCGGGGCATATGAGCAGTTCTTC. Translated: CASSESTSGAYEQFF.

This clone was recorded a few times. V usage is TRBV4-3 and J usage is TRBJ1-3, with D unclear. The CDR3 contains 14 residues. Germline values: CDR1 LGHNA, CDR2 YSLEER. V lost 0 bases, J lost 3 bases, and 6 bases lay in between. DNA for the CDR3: TGCGCCAGCAGCCAAGATGTCCGTGGAAACACCATATATTTT. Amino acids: CASSQDVRGNTIYF.

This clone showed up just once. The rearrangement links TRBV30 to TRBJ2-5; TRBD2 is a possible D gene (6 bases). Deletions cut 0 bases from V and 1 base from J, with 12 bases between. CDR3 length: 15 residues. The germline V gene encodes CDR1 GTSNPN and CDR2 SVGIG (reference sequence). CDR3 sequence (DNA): TGTGCCTGGAGTGTGAGGCGGACTACCCAAGAGACCCAGTACTTC. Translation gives CAWSVRRTTQETQYF. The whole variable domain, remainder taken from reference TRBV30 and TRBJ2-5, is SQTIHQWPATLVQPVGSPLSLECTVEGTSNPNLYWYRQAAGRGLQLLFYSVGIGQISSEVPQNLSASRPQDRQFILSSKKLLLSDSGFYLCAWSVRRTTQETQYFGPGTRLLVL.

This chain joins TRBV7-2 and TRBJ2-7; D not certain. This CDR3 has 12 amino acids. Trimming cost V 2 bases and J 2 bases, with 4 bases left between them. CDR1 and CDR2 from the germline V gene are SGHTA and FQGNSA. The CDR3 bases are TGTGCCAGCAGCTTAAGCACCTACGAGCAGTACTTC. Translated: CASSLSTYEQYF.

For the CDR3, the DNA is TGTGCCAGCAGCGCGTACCAAGAGACCCAGTACTTC. Protein sequence: CASSAYQETQYF. This sequence joins TRBV9 and TRBJ2-5; D is uncertain. V was clipped by 3 bases and J by 0 bases, with 3 bases between them. CDR1 and CDR2 from the germline V gene are SGDLS and YYNGEE. The CDR3 has 12 residues.

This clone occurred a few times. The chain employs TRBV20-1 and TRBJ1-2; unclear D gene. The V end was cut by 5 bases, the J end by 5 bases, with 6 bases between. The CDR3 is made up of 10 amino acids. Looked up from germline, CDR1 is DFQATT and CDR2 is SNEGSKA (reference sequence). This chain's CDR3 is CSAFRYGYTF. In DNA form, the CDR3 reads TGCAGTGCTTTCAGATATGGCTACACCTTC.

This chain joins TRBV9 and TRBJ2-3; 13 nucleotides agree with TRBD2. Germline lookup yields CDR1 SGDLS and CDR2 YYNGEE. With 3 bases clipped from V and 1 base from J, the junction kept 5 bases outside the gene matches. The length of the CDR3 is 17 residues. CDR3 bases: TGTGCCAGCAGCGCATCACTAGCGGGAGGGGGCACAGATACGCAGTATTTT. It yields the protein CASSASLAGGGTDTQYF. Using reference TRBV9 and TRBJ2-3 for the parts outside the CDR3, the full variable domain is DSGVTQTPKHLITATGQRVTLRCSPRSGDLSVYWYQQSLDQGLQFLIQYYNGEERAKGNILERFSAQQFPDLHSELNLSSLELGDSALYFCASSASLAGGGTDTQYFGPGTRLTVL.

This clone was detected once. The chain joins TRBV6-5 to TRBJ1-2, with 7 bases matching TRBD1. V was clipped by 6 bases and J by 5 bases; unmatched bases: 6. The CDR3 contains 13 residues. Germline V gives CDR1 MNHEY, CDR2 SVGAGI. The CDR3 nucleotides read TGTGCCAGCAGGCCTGGACAGGAGTATGGCTACACCTTC. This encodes CASRPGQEYGYTF.